A selection of T cell receptor beta chains follows, all from one sample in a study of T cell repertoires in cytomegalovirus infection. MiXCR was run by TCRdb on the reads, yielding one entry per CDR3 protein. Here the sample spans about 360,000 distinct CDR3 sequences, 18% being singletons. Sequencing was done on a sample of PBMCs. These receptors came from a human donor in good health (CMV status not recorded). Some clones in this sample may be carry-over from other donors' samples. Each CDR3 is given with its conserved first and last residue. D genes are given only for firm matches. Clone sizes are given selectively: once, few, many, or a class where the clone is expanded.

D gene	clone size	V gene	J gene	CDR3 protein	CDR3 DNA
NA	NA	TRBV9	TRBJ2-1	CASSVDRAFYNEQFF	TGTGCCAGCAGCGTTGACAGAGCGTTTTACAATGAGCAGTTCTTC
NA	NA	TRBV5-5	TRBJ2-5	CASSLGAAGPKLF	TGTGCCAGCAGCCTGGGGGCCGCGGGCCCTAAACTCTTC
TRBD1	NA	TRBV30	TRBJ1-2	CAWSLPGTAPHYGYTF	TGTGCCTGGAGTTTGCCCGGGACAGCCCCCCACTATGGCTACACCTTC
TRBD1	NA	TRBV4-1	TRBJ1-5	CASSQVQGTELGPQHF	TGCGCCAGCAGCCAAGTCCAGGGGACAGAGCTGGGGCCCCAGCATTTT
NA	few	TRBV2	TRBJ2-7	CASSGGPGREQYF	TGTGCCAGCAGTGGGGGGCCCGGGAGGGAGCAGTACTTC
TRBD1	NA	TRBV19	TRBJ1-5	CASSTDRGNQPQHF	TGTGCCAGTAGTACGGACAGGGGGAATCAGCCCCAGCATTTT
TRBD1	NA	TRBV15	TRBJ2-3	CATGTPGQGPDTQYF	TGTGCCACTGGGACACCGGGACAGGGGCCAGATACGCAGTATTTT
NA	NA	TRBV7-4	TRBJ2-7	CASSLTRDYYEQYF	TGTGCCAGCAGCTTAACCAGGGATTACTACGAGCAGTACTTC
TRBD1	many	TRBV7-2	TRBJ2-3	CASRIQGFTDTQYF	TGTGCCAGCAGGATACAGGGGTTCACAGATACGCAGTATTTT
NA	few	TRBV19	TRBJ2-7	CASSPLPGQGTYEQYF	TGTGCCAGTAGTCCACTCCCGGGACAAGGGACCTACGAGCAGTACTTC
TRBD2	many	TRBV19	TRBJ2-1	CASSDRAAAGGPNDEQFF	TGTGCCAGTAGCGACAGGGCGGCAGCGGGGGGGCCTAATGATGAGCAGTTCTTC
NA	few	TRBV11-2	TRBJ2-5	CASSSDLREETQYF	TGTGCCAGCAGCTCGGACCTGAGGGAGGAGACCCAGTACTTC
NA	many	TRBV7-2	TRBJ1-3	CASSFQFSGNTIYF	TGTGCCAGCAGCTTCCAGTTCTCTGGAAACACCATATATTTT
TRBD1	few	TRBV20-1	TRBJ2-1	CSARMGQGRNEQFF	TGCAGTGCTAGAATGGGACAGGGTAGGAATGAGCAGTTCTTC
TRBD2	NA	TRBV20-1	TRBJ2-7	CSAPGSGGAAEQYF	TGCAGTGCCCCGGGCAGCGGGGGGGCTGCCGAGCAGTACTTC
NA	NA	TRBV4-1	TRBJ2-7	CASSHLDGYGQYF	TGCGCCAGCAGCCACCTGGACGGCTACGGGCAGTACTTC
TRBD2	few	TRBV11-2	TRBJ2-1	CASSPPTSGRNEQFF	TGTGCCAGCAGCCCCCCGACTAGCGGGAGAAATGAGCAGTTCTTC
TRBD1	many	TRBV7-2	TRBJ1-6	CASSEVLDRVLSRYPLHF	TGTGCCAGCAGCGAAGTATTGGACAGGGTCCTGAGCCGGTATCCCCTCCACTTT
TRBD1	many	TRBV5-4	TRBJ1-1	CASSPKSAGGTEAFF	TGTGCCAGCAGCCCTAAATCTGCAGGGGGCACTGAAGCTTTCTTT
NA	few	TRBV7-9	TRBJ1-5	CASSLLQTYSNQPQHF	TGTGCCAGCAGCTTACTACAGACATATAGCAATCAGCCCCAGCATTTT
NA	NA	TRBV4-3	TRBJ2-7	CASSQYDYEQYF	TGCGCCAGCAGCCAATACGACTACGAGCAGTACTTC
NA	many	TRBV5-6	TRBJ2-7	CASSSRTGLPPNYEQYF	TGTGCCAGCAGCTCGCGAACAGGACTCCCCCCAAACTACGAGCAGTACTTC
NA	NA	TRBV12-3/TRBV12-4	TRBJ2-7	CASSRAAYEQYF	TGTGCCAGCAGCCGAGCCGCCTACGAGCAGTACTTC
NA	few	TRBV7-2	TRBJ2-1	CASSSDFISYNEQFF	TGTGCCAGCAGCAGTGACTTTATCTCCTACAATGAGCAGTTCTTC
TRBD2	once	TRBV5-4	TRBJ2-1	CASSLASGSGSEQFF	TGTGCCAGCAGCTTGGCCAGCGGGAGTGGTAGTGAGCAGTTCTTC
NA	few	TRBV7-6	TRBJ2-1	CASSLRRLVYNEQFF	TGTGCCAGCAGCCTCAGGCGGTTGGTGTACAATGAGCAGTTCTTC
TRBD2	few	TRBV28	TRBJ2-3	CASSSGGARDTQYF	TGTGCCAGCAGTAGCGGGGGGGCCAGAGATACGCAGTATTTT
NA	few	TRBV20-1	TRBJ2-1	CSARGTTGEQFF	TGCAGTGCTAGAGGGACTACGGGTGAGCAGTTCTTC
NA	many	TRBV7-2	TRBJ2-1	CASTPLASGYNEQFF	TGTGCCAGCACCCCACTAGCTTCAGGCTACAATGAGCAGTTCTTC
NA	NA	TRBV5-1	TRBJ2-1	CASSSNSEYNEQFF	TGCGCCAGCAGCTCTAACAGCGAATACAATGAGCAGTTCTTC
NA	many	TRBV7-9	TRBJ1-4	CASSLLGTVKLFF	TGTGCCAGCAGCTTACTCGGGACGGTGAAACTGTTTTTT